The 10 T cell receptor beta chains below come from one sample, sequenced in a study of cytomegalovirus exposure and HLA in healthy donors. PCR was performed using 60 Vbeta and 13 Jbeta primers. This table comes from immunoSEQ multiplex PCR, and its TCRdb copy is limited to in-frame clones, with some not included. The sample holds 90,000 to 150,000 clones, 70% to 80% seen once. The sequenced sample consisted of PBMCs. The receptors were gathered from a middle-aged woman in good health and CMV-seropositive.

As concerns this clone: At one end the junction does not follow the germline gene, possibly because of a read error. This chain joins TRBV7-2 and TRBJ2-1; 11 bases align to TRBD2. Germline V lookup: CDR1 SGHTA, CDR2 FQGNSA. The CDR3 extends over 14 amino acids. The CDR3 here is CASSLAGGYNEQFF. In DNA form, the CDR3 reads TGTGCCAGCAGCCTAGCGGGGGGTTACAATGAGCAGTTCTTC.

V and J are TRBV6-5 and TRBJ1-2; 7 bases are shared with TRBD1. V was pared by 5 bases and J by 8 bases, with 8 bases of the junction left unmatched. CDR3 length: 13 amino acids. The germline V gene has CDR1 MNHEY and CDR2 SVGAGI. The DNA of the CDR3 is TGTGCCAGCAGTCTATTGACAGGGAGAGGCTACACCTTC. This sequence encodes CASSLLTGRGYTF.

The chain employs TRBV7-8 and TRBJ2-1; D might be TRBD2 (5 bases). This CDR3 is built from 13 residues. Trimming shortened V by 5 bases and J by 9 bases, and 14 bases separated the two germline ends. Germline assignment: CDR1 SGHVS and CDR2 FQNEAQ. For the CDR3, the DNA is TGTGCCAGCAGCGCGGCATATAGCGCTGAGCAGTTCTTC. It codes for CASSAAYSAEQFF.

The V and J genes are TRBV6-1 and TRBJ2-7; TRBD2 matches at 10 bases. This CDR3 comprises 15 residues. Germline V lookup: CDR1 MNHNS, CDR2 SASEGT. With V trimmed by 3 bases and J by 5 bases, 7 bases remained unmatched. CDR3 sequence: CASSDPGLARHEQYF. CDR3 in DNA: TGTGCCAGCAGTGACCCGGGACTAGCGAGGCACGAGCAGTACTTC.

The chain carries TRBV20-1 and TRBJ2-3; TRBD2 aligns across 7 bases. Germline CDR1 reads DFQATT; CDR2 reads SNEGSKA (reference sequence). The CDR3 is made up of 11 amino acids. DNA of the CDR3: TGCGAGCGGGGCTACACAGATACGCAGTATTTT. Amino acid sequence: CERGYTDTQYF.

This clone turned up a few times. The junction differs from germline at one of its ends, possibly a read error. Other DNA sequences from this sample encode an identical CDR3 as well. The V gene is TRBV19, the J gene TRBJ1-2; D gene unclear. CDR3 size: 13 residues. CDR1 and CDR2 from the germline V gene are LNHDA and SQIVND (reference sequence). This chain's CDR3 is CASSIAENGGYTF. DNA for the CDR3: TGCGCCAGTAGTATTGCGGAGAACGGGGGCTACACCTTC.

J is TRBJ1-1 and V is TRBV5-1; 7 bases are shared with TRBD1. The J segment lost 1 base and the V segment lost 5 bases, leaving 2 bases of the junction unmatched. The CDR3 is made up of 13 amino acids. The germline V gene has CDR1 SGHRS and CDR2 YFSETQ. The CDR3 nucleotides are TGCGCCAGCAGGGGACAGCCGAACACTGAAGCTTTCTTT. Protein sequence: CASRGQPNTEAFF. The full variable domain, its missing parts supplied by reference TRBV5-1 and TRBJ1-1, is KAGVTQTPRYLIKTRGQQVTLSCSPISGHRSVSWYQQTPGQGLQFLFEYFSETQRNKGNFPGRFSGRQFSNSRSEMNVSTLELGDSALYLCASRGQPNTEAFFGQGTRLTVV.

The chain recombines TRBV5-4 with TRBJ2-3, with 8 bases fitting TRBD2. The length of the CDR3 is 17 residues. Losses at the gene ends were 5 bases for V and 1 base for J; bases not matched to a gene: 12. Germline CDR1 and CDR2: SGHNT and YYREEE (reference sequence). The CDR3 nucleotides are TGTGCCAGCAGTCCTCCGGGACTAGGTCCCGGCACAGATACGCAGTATTTT. The encoded protein is CASSPPGLGPGTDTQYF.

Notes on this clone: An end of the junction differs from the germline gene, which may be a read error. The chain has TRBV7-7 and TRBJ2-5, with 9 bases identical to TRBD2. Germline CDR1 SSHAT, CDR2 FNYEAQ (reference sequence). The length of the CDR3 is 16 residues. CDR3 nucleotide sequence: TGTGCTAGCAGCTTAGCGGGACTAGCTTCCCAAGAGACCCAGTACTTC. Amino acid sequence: CASSLAGLASQETQYF.

Only a few counts were recorded for this clone. The rearrangement uses TRBV7-9 and TRBJ1-2; D is perhaps TRBD1 (6 bases). Germline loops: CDR1 SEHNR, CDR2 FQNEAQ (reference sequence). This CDR3 is built from 12 residues. V lost 4 bases and J lost 4, with 7 bases in between. This CDR3 reads CASSSDSYGYTF. Written as DNA, the CDR3 is TGTGCCAGCAGCTCGGACAGCTATGGCTACACCTTC.